Below, one TCR beta chain is given with its context. Its antigen is still unknown. The data belong to a study of cytomegalovirus exposure and HLA in healthy donors. Study-level results: Rare TCR sequences dominated, though some public TCRs recurred in many donors.

Primers for the PCR totalled 60 Vbeta and 13 Jbeta. Method: immunoSEQ multiplex PCR; TCRdb's copy keeps in-frame clones and lacks some. The table lists approximately 92,000 clones, around 81% of them singletons. Trimming took 4 bases from V and 4 from J, leaving 17 bases between them. The CDR3 has 15 amino acids. Germline assignment: CDR1 SGHNT and CDR2 YYREEE (reference sequence). The TCR was taken from a woman in her seventies in good health and CMV-seropositive. Specimen: PBMCs. The chain combines TRBV5-4 with TRBJ1-1; possibly TRBD1 for D (5 bases). CDR3 nucleotides: TGTGCCAGCAGCCCCGACCCGGGTAGGGGCACTGAAGCTTTCTTT. Translation gives CASSPDPGRGTEAFF.